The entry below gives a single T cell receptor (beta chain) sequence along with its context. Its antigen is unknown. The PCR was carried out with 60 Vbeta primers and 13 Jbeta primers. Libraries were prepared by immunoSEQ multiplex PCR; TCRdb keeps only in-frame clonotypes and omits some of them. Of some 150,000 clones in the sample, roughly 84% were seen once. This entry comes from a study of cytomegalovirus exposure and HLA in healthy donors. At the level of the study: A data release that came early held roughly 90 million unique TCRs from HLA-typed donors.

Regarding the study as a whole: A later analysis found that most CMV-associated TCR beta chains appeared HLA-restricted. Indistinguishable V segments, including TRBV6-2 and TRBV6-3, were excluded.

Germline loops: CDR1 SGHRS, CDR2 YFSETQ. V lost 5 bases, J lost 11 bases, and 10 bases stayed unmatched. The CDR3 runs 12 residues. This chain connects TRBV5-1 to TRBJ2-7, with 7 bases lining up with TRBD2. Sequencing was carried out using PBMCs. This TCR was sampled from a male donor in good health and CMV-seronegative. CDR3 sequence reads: CASRSGGGGEYF. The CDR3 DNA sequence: TGCGCCAGCAGGTCCGGCGGTGGGGGGGAGTACTTC.